This T cell receptor beta chain originates from a study of T cell responses to AZD1222 COVID-19 vaccine. Study summary: Pooling was applied to second doses at about 4 or about 12 weeks. Whole-study findings and limits: Reportedly, nearly half the spike-specific TCRs target unmutated variant regions. Elevations in Spike-specific TCR breadth and depth followed administration of two AZD1222 doses.

The protocol was immunoSEQ multiplex PCR, while the TCRdb copy is restricted to in-frame clones and leaves out a portion. The table has approximately 150,000 clones, 90% seen once. Only a few counts were recorded for this clone. Its target is unknown. CDR1 and CDR2 (germline): SGHDT, YYEEEE. V was pared by 4 bases and J by 3 bases, with 4 bases of the junction left unmatched. The CDR3 runs 14 residues. This sequence joins TRBV5-6 and TRBJ1-5; 7 nucleotides align to TRBD1. The sequences come from peripheral blood, collected on day 0 of AZD1222 vaccination. The TCR comes from an adult in good health. The CDR3 nucleotides read TGTGCCAGCAGCGCACAGGGGCCCAATCAGCCCCAGCATTTT. Protein sequence: CASSAQGPNQPQHF.